The 19 T cell receptor beta chains below all came from one sample that was sequenced in a study of blood T cell repertoires in COVID-19. The repertoire was sequenced with immunoSEQ multiplex PCR; TCRdb's copy has only in-frame clones and lacks some. The table lists about 110,000 clones, around 84% of them singletons. Sequenced sample: peripheral blood. Receptor source: a human donor in a cohort sampled during active COVID-19.

Here the CDR3 reads CASSEVNTSNQPQHF. CDR3 coding DNA: TGTGCCAGCAGTGAAGTTAACACTAGCAATCAGCCCCAGCATTTT. This chain links TRBV2 with TRBJ1-5; no reliable D call. Germline CDR1 SNHLY, CDR2 FYNNEI. The CDR3 sequence is 15 residues long. The V and J ends lost 1 base and 0 bases respectively, with 7 bases between them.

This clone has a handful of counts. An end of the junction differs from the germline gene, which may be a read error. V and J are TRBV6-5 and TRBJ1-5, with a weak D call TRBD1 (6 bases). The CDR3 runs to 14 residues. Germline CDR1 and CDR2: MNHEY and SVGAGI. Written as DNA, the CDR3 is TGTGCCAGCAGTGACTCGACAGGCTCTCAGCCCCAGCATTTT. Translated: CASSDSTGSQPQHF.

This chain uses TRBV29-1 with TRBJ1-6, with 9 positions matching TRBD1. In germline, CDR1 is SQVTM, CDR2 ANQGSEA. The junction had 4 bases not matched to a gene; V was cut back by 6 bases and J by 7 bases. The CDR3 is 13 residues long. CDR3 nucleotide sequence: TGCAGCGTCTCCGGGACAGGGAATTCACCCCTCCACTTT. Its translation is CSVSGTGNSPLHF.

The chain links TRBV12-5 to TRBJ1-4; D is perhaps TRBD1 (5 bases). The CDR3 runs to 14 residues. V was clipped by 1 base and J by 8 bases, with 11 bases between them. Germline loops: CDR1 LGHNT, CDR2 FRNRAP. The chain's CDR3 is CASGLEGVGEKLFF. For the CDR3, the DNA is TGTGCTAGTGGTTTGGAAGGGGTTGGGGAAAAACTGTTTTTT.

This clone was seen a single time. The genes are TRBV4-3 and TRBJ2-1; 7 nucleotides line up with TRBD2. The J segment lost 4 bases and the V segment lost 0 bases, leaving 12 bases of the junction unmatched. There are 18 residues in the CDR3. Per the germline V gene, CDR1 is LGHNA and CDR2 is YSLEER. As DNA, the CDR3 is TGCGCCAGCAGCCAAGATTTCCATCCAGCGGGGATTTACAATGAGCAGTTCTTC. It specifies CASSQDFHPAGIYNEQFF.

On this clone itself: At one of its ends the junction is not consistent with the germline gene, which may arise from a read error. The rearrangement links TRBV24-1 to TRBJ2-1; 9 bases line up with TRBD1. Germline V gives CDR1 KGHDR, CDR2 SFDVKD. This CDR3 region has 12 residues. The CDR3 is CATSDDRGGMLF. The CDR3 DNA sequence: TGTGCCACCAGTGATGACAGGGGGGGGATGCTCTTC.

The CDR3 sequence is CVRSLTREAFF. In nucleotides, the CDR3 is TGTGTCAGAAGCTTAACCCGGGAGGCTTTCTTT. J is TRBJ1-1 and V is TRBV7-5. TRBV7-5 is listed as a pseudogene. CDR3 length: 11 amino acids.

V gene TRBV5-1 combines with J gene TRBJ1-4; D ambiguous. The CDR3 loop spans 12 amino acids. V gave up 4 bases and J gave up 13 bases, with 14 bases separating them. In germline, CDR1 is SGHRS, CDR2 YFSETQ. Here the CDR3 DNA reads TGCGCCAGCAGCCCCGCGGGTGAGGGACTGTTTTTT. This codes for CASSPAGEGLFF.

V is TRBV6-5 and J is TRBJ2-1, with D perhaps matching TRBD1 (5 bases). The CDR3 loop spans 13 amino acids. The V gene lost 8 bases and the J gene lost 3 bases, with 11 bases spanning the gap. Germline V gene sequence: CDR1 MNHEY, CDR2 SVGAGI. CDR3 loop: CASRSGNYNEQFF. Here the CDR3 DNA reads TGTGCCAGCCGTTCAGGGAACTACAATGAGCAGTTCTTC.

The chain carries TRBV10-2 and TRBJ1-2; tentatively, D is TRBD1 (6 bases). Trimming removed 0 bases at V and 4 bases at J, with 12 bases between. The germline V gene encodes CDR1 WSHSY and CDR2 SAAADI. The CDR3 length is 15 residues. The CDR3 spells CASSESSQGPYGYTF. The CDR3 bases are TGCGCCAGCAGTGAGTCCTCCCAGGGGCCCTATGGCTACACCTTC.

The chain joins TRBV4-2 to TRBJ2-7; no reliable D call. The CDR3 is 14 residues long. V lost 0 bases and J lost 0, with 6 bases in between. CDR1 and CDR2 (germline): LGHNA, YNFKEQ. CDR3 DNA: TGTGCCAGCAGCCAAGACCCTACCTCCTACGAGCAGTACTTC. Amino acid sequence: CASSQDPTSYEQYF.

The V call is TRBV28, the J call TRBJ1-2; TRBD1 agrees at 7 bases. This CDR3 spans 13 amino acids. The germline gives CDR1 MDHEN, CDR2 SYDVKM. Germline trimming cut 3 bases from V and 6 bases from J; bases unmatched to any gene: 4. The CDR3 coding sequence is TGTGCCAGCAGTTTTAAGGGGGCGGATGGCTACACCTTC. Protein: CASSFKGADGYTF.

This rearrangement joins TRBV5-1 to TRBJ2-1; D is undetermined. Germline CDR1 is SGHRS and CDR2 is YFSETQ. The CDR3 spans 14 residues. Trimming took 2 bases from V and 4 from J, leaving 10 bases between them. The CDR3 DNA reads TGCGCCAGCAGCTTCCTGGGCCCTTACAATGAGCAGTTCTTC. Translation gives CASSFLGPYNEQFF. Together with reference TRBV5-1 and TRBJ2-1, the CDR3 gives the full variable domain: KAGVTQTPRYLIKTRGQQVTLSCSPISGHRSVSWYQQTPGQGLQFLFEYFSETQRNKGNFPGRFSGRQFSNSRSEMNVSTLELGDSALYLCASSFLGPYNEQFFGPGTRLTVL.

This clone turned up a few times. Other DNA sequences within the sample encode an identical CDR3. The rearrangement links TRBV5-1 to TRBJ2-7; TRBD2 agrees at 11 bases. The CDR3 is 15 amino acids. The germline V gene encodes CDR1 SGHRS and CDR2 YFSETQ. V lost 4 bases and J lost 3; bases outside the gene matches: 6. The CDR3 loop reads CASSLAGGLFYEQYF. The CDR3 DNA sequence: TGCGCCAGCAGCCTAGCGGGGGGCCTCTTCTACGAGCAGTACTTC.

This clone was counted only a few times. The V call is TRBV10-1, the J call TRBJ1-6; TRBD1 matches at 8 bases. The CDR3 is 16 amino acids. Germline CDR1 WNHNN, CDR2 SYGVQD (reference sequence). Trimming at V came to 0 bases and at J to 5 bases, leaving 3 bases not matched to a gene. The CDR3, as DNA: TGCGCCAGCAGTGAGTCGGTGGACAGGGATAATTCACCCCTCCACTTT. As protein: CASSESVDRDNSPLHF.

The V and J genes are TRBV18 and TRBJ1-1; possibly TRBD1 for D (5 bases). Germline V CDR1 and CDR2: KGHSH, LQKENI. The length of the CDR3 is 13 residues. Trimming left V 6 bases short and J 3 bases short, with 11 bases between. CDR3 DNA: TGTGCCAGCTCGGGGGGGGAGGACACTGAAGCTTTCTTT. Its protein is CASSGGEDTEAFF.

J is TRBJ2-7 and V is TRBV7-2; a possible D gene is TRBD2 (6 bases). Trimming took off 5 bases at V and 0 bases at J, with 14 bases between the two ends. In germline, CDR1 is SGHTA, CDR2 FQGNSA. The CDR3 extends over 15 amino acids. CDR3 nucleotides: TGTGCCAGCAGCGTTAACCGGGACTCCTCCTACGAGCAGTACTTC. It encodes CASSVNRDSSYEQYF.

V is TRBV7-2 and J is TRBJ2-7; TRBD1 is a possible D gene (5 bases). Germline lookup yields CDR1 SGHTA and CDR2 FQGNSA. V was pared by 4 bases and J by 1 base, with 8 bases between. The CDR3 sequence is 13 residues long. Here the CDR3 DNA reads TGTGCCAGCAGCTCCAGACAGTCCTACGAGCAGTACTTC. Amino acid sequence: CASSSRQSYEQYF. The full variable domain, completed using reference TRBV7-2 and TRBJ2-7, is GAGVSQSPSNKVTEKGKDVELRCDPISGHTALYWYRQSLGQGLEFLIYFQGNSAPDKSGLPSDRFSAERTGGSVSTLTIQRTQQEDSAVYLCASSSRQSYEQYFGPGTRLTVT.

The chain links TRBV7-2 to TRBJ2-7, with 12 bases matching TRBD1. V shed 7 bases and J 4 bases; nucleotides not matched to a gene: 8. The CDR3 consists of 15 residues. Germline V gene sequence: CDR1 SGHTA, CDR2 FQGNSA. CDR3 in amino acids: CASTKQGQGAYEQYF. CDR3 DNA sequence: TGTGCCAGCACAAAACAGGGACAGGGGGCTTACGAGCAGTACTTC.